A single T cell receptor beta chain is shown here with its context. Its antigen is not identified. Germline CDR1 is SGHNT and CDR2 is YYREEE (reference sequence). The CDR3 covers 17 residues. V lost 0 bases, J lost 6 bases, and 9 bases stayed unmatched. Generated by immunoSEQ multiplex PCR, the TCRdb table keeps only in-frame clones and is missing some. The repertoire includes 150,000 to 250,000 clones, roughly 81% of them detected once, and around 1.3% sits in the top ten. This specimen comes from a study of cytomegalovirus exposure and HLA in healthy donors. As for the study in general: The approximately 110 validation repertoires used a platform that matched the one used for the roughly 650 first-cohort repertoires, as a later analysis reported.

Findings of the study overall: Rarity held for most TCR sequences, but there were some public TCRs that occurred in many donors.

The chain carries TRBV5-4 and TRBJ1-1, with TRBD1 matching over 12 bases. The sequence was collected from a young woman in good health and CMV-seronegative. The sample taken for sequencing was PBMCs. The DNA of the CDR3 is TGTGCCAGCAGCTTGGCACAAACCGGGACAGGGGGCGCTGAAGCTTTCTTT. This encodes CASSLAQTGTGGAEAFF. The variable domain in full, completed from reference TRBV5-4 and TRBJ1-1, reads ETGVTQSPTHLIKTRGQQVTLRCSSQSGHNTVSWYQQALGQGPQFIFQYYREEENGRGNFPPRFSGLQFPNYSSELNVNALELDDSALYLCASSLAQTGTGGAEAFFGQGTRLTVV.